This record covers a single TCR beta chain. PBMCs stored at -80 C, numbering 2 million, were the origin of the unsorted libraries. Each CDR3 protein gets one entry after TCRdb re-called the 5' RACE reads with MiXCR. The data show more than 70,000 distinct CDR3 sequences, with approximately 10% seen just once and about 1.8% held by the top ten. The data are from a study of neurological immune-mediated disorders. The sample comprised PBMCs. The TCR was taken from a man aged 40-49 years in good health.

The chain's CDR3 is CASSGTSGGLYNEQFF. CDR3 DNA sequence: TGTGCCAGCAGTGGGACTAGCGGGGGTCTTTACAATGAGCAGTTCTTC. This chain uses TRBV12-3 or TRBV12-4 with TRBJ2-1; 14 positions match TRBD2. The CDR3 runs to 16 residues. The junction had 4 bases not matched to a gene; V was cut back by 5 bases and J by 4 bases.